This is a list of T cell receptor beta chains from one sample in a study of beta chain features in type 1 diabetes. Data came from immunoSEQ multiplex PCR; TCRdb stores just in-frame clones and leaves some out. The sample holds about 700,000 clones; around 15% are singletons and the top ten take 0.022%. Sequencing was carried out using naive CD4+ T cells from blood. These receptors were obtained from a man younger than 35 with type 1 diabetes. The CDR3 runs from the conserved cysteine through the conserved F or W. D genes are given only for firm matches. Clone size, where shown, is once, few, many, or a class for clones that have expanded.

D gene	clone size	J gene	V gene	CDR3 protein	CDR3 DNA
TRBD1	.	TRBJ1-2	TRBV5-1	CASSLTTGTASLSF	TGCGCCAGCAGCCTAACGACCGGGACAGCCAGTCTCTCCTTC
TRBD1	.	TRBJ2-1	TRBV5-1	CASSLAGTGSNEQFF	TGCGCCAGCAGCTTGGCCGGGACAGGGTCGAATGAGCAGTTCTTC
.	.	TRBJ1-5	TRBV7-2	CASSTQGNQPQHF	TGTGCCAGCAGTACTCAGGGCAATCAGCCCCAGCATTTT
.	few	TRBJ2-3	TRBV28	CASSRGSPDTQYF	TGTGCCAGCAGCCGAGGGTCGCCAGATACGCAGTATTTT
TRBD1	few	TRBJ2-7	TRBV19	CASSRNRGPSYEQYF	TGTGCCAGTAGTAGAAACAGGGGACCTTCCTACGAGCAGTACTTC
TRBD1	.	TRBJ2-1	TRBV10-1	CASSVGQGGEQFF	TGCGCCAGCAGTGTAGGACAGGGTGGCGAGCAGTTCTTC
TRBD2	.	TRBJ2-1	TRBV12-5	CASGLGGTIYNEQFF	TGTGCTAGTGGTTTGGGGGGGACTATCTACAATGAGCAGTTCTTC
.	.	TRBJ2-7	TRBV5-6	CASSFSAGIFYEQYF	TGTGCCAGCAGCTTTTCCGCAGGGATTTTCTACGAGCAGTACTTC
.	.	TRBJ1-4	TRBV15	CATSRDSRPTEKLFF	TGTGCCACCAGCAGAGATTCTAGGCCGACTGAAAAACTGTTTTTT
.	few	TRBJ2-5	TRBV9	CASSASGQLQETQYF	TGTGCCAGCAGCGCTTCTGGACAGCTACAAGAGACCCAGTACTTC
TRBD2	.	TRBJ2-5	TRBV15	CATSRVPGTSEETQYF	TGTGCCACCAGCAGAGTACCCGGGACTAGCGAAGAGACCCAGTACTTC
.	few	TRBJ1-1	TRBV7-2	CASSLLQVNTEAFF	TGTGCCAGCAGCTTATTGCAGGTGAACACTGAAGCTTTCTTT
.	.	TRBJ1-2	TRBV18	CASSPGGMDGLYGYTF	TGTGCCAGCTCACCAGGAGGAATGGACGGCCTCTATGGCTACACCTTC
.	.	TRBJ1-1	TRBV6-1	CASTPASENTEAFF	TGTGCCAGCACTCCCGCTTCGGAGAACACTGAAGCTTTCTTT
.	few	TRBJ1-2	TRBV30	CAWSVLGWHGYTF	TGTGCCTGGAGTGTACTGGGCTGGCATGGCTACACCTTC
TRBD1	.	TRBJ2-1	TRBV7-2	CASSPDRDRYNEQFF	TGTGCCAGCAGCCCCGACAGGGACAGATACAATGAGCAGTTCTTC
TRBD1	.	TRBJ2-3	TRBV28	CASSPGTDEADTQYF	TGTGCCAGCAGTCCCGGGACAGACGAAGCGGATACGCAGTATTTT
TRBD1	few	TRBJ1-2	TRBV4-2	CASSQSLRQGFYGYTF	TGTGCCAGCAGCCAGTCTCTGAGACAGGGTTTTTATGGCTACACCTTC
.	few	TRBJ2-7	TRBV7-2	CASSSRGIYEQYF	TGTGCCAGCAGCTCACGCGGGATCTACGAGCAGTACTTC
TRBD1	few	TRBJ1-1	TRBV4-2	CASSQDQGDPRAFF	TGTGCCAGCAGCCAAGATCAGGGGGACCCGAGGGCTTTCTTT
.	.	TRBJ1-6	TRBV7-2	CASRFDTYSPLHF	TGTGCCAGCAGATTTGACACTTATTCACCCCTCCACTTT
TRBD2	few	TRBJ2-1	TRBV5-1	CASSGGLAGPKGEQFF	TGCGCCAGCAGCGGGGGACTAGCGGGGCCGAAGGGTGAGCAGTTCTTC
TRBD1	.	TRBJ1-1	TRBV5-4	CASSLGTGATDTEAFF	TGTGCCAGCAGCTTGGGGACAGGGGCGACGGACACTGAAGCTTTCTTT
TRBD1	few	TRBJ1-3	TRBV7-2	CASSLSGTVSGNTIYF	TGTGCCAGCAGCCTCTCCGGGACAGTCTCTGGAAACACCATATATTTT
.	.	TRBJ1-2	TRBV5-1	CASSLNSDRISGYTF	TGCGCCAGCAGCTTAAACTCGGACAGAATTAGTGGCTACACCTTC
.	few	TRBJ2-1	TRBV4-1	CASSQGGQLRGYNEQFF	TGCGCCAGCAGCCAAGGGGGGCAGTTGAGGGGTTACAATGAGCAGTTCTTC
TRBD1	few	TRBJ1-1	TRBV29-1	CSVENRGSDTEAFF	TGCAGCGTTGAAAACAGGGGTTCCGACACTGAAGCTTTCTTT
TRBD1	.	TRBJ1-1	TRBV29-1	CSVDQGEQSWAFF	TGCAGCGTTGACCAGGGGGAACAGTCATGGGCTTTCTTT
.	few	TRBJ1-2	TRBV7-2	CASSSTGNYGYTF	TGTGCCAGCAGCTCCACAGGGAACTATGGCTACACCTTC
TRBD1	.	TRBJ1-1	TRBV2	CASSGQGGTEAFF	TGTGCCAGCAGCGGACAGGGGGGCACTGAAGCTTTCTTT
.	few	TRBJ1-2	TRBV2	CATTLGLSSYTF	TGTGCCACCACGCTGGGACTTTCCAGCTACACCTTC
TRBD2	few	TRBJ2-3	TRBV2	CASSEGTSGSTDTQYF	TGTGCCAGCAGTGAAGGGACTAGCGGTAGCACAGATACGCAGTATTTT
.	.	TRBJ2-1	TRBV5-1	CASSLETEQFF	TGCGCCAGCAGCTTGGAGACTGAGCAGTTCTTC
.	.	TRBJ1-2	TRBV30	CASLEGYTF	TGTGCCTCCCTGGAAGGCTACACCTTC
TRBD1	few	TRBJ2-3	TRBV5-1	CASSPRPGQGRTDTQYF	TGCGCCAGCAGCCCTCGCCCGGGACAGGGGAGGACAGATACGCAGTATTTT
.	few	TRBJ2-1	TRBV19	CASSGLSSYNEQFF	TGTGCCAGCTCCGGACTGTCCTCCTACAATGAGCAGTTCTTC
TRBD1	few	TRBJ1-1	TRBV5-4	CAGGTGEDTEAFF	TGTGCCGGGGGGACAGGGGAGGACACTGAAGCTTTCTTT